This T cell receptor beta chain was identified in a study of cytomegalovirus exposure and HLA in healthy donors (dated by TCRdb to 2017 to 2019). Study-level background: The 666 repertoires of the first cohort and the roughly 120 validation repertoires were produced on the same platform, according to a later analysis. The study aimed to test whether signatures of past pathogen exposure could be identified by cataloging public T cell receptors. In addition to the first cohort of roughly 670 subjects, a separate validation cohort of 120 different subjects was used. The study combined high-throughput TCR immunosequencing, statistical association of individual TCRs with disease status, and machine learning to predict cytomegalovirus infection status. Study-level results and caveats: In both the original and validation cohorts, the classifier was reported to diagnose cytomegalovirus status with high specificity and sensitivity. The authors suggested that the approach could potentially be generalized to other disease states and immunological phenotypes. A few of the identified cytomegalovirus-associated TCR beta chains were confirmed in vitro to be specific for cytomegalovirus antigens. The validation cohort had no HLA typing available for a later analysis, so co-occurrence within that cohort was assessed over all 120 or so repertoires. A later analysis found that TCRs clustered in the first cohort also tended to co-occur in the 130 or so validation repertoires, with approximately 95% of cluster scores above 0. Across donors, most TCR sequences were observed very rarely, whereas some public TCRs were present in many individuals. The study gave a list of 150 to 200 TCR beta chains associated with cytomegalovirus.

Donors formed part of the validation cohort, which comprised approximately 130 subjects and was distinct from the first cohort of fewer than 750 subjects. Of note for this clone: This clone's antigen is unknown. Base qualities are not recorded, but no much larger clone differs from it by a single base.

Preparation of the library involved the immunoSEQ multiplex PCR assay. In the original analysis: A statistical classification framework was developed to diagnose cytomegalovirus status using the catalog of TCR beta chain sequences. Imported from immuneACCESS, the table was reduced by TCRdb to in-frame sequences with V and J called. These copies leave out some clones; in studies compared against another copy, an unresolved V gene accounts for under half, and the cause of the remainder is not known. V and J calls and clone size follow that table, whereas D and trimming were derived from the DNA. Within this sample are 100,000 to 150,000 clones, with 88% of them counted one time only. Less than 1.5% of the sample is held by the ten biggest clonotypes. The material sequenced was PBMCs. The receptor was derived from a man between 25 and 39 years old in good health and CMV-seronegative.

The nucleotides are TGTGCCAGCAGTGACTTCTGGGGGCGGAACACTGAAGCTTTCTTT. Its coded protein is CASSDFWGRNTEAFF. The chain is assembled from TRBV6-1 and TRBJ1-1; the D gene is perhaps TRBD1, from 6 matching bases. From the germline V gene, CDR1 is MNHNS and CDR2 is SASEGT. Including cysteine and phenylalanine, the CDR3 has 15 amino acids. CDR3 DNA is the only sequence kept; it has 45 bases, read in frame from the first base. V and J lose 3 bases and 1 base, and a span of 12 bases separates them.